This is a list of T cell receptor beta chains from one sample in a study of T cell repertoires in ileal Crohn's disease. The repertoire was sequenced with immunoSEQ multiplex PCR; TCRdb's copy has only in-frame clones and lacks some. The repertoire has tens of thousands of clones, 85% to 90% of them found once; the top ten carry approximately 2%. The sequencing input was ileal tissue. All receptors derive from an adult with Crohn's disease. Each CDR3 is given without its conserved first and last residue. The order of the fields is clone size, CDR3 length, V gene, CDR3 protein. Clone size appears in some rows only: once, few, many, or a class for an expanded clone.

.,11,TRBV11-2,ASSLTGNTEAF
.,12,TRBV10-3,AISESPEPLGYT
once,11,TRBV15,ATSTGQAYGYT
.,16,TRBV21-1,ASSNESPATDSSYGYT
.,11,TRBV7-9,ASRLGQGNTIY
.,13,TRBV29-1,SAPTGTSSYNEQF
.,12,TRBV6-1,ASTTGSLNTEAF
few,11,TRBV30,AWNTGTGAGYT
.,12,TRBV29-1,SVETSGRGDEQF
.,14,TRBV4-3,ASSQDGSGLGETQY
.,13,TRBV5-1,ASSLGYRGVTEAF
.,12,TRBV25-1,ASRRDPQNNEQF
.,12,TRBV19,ASHGRGYGPEAF
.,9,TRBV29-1,SVVQDYGYT
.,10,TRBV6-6,ASFSGIGELF
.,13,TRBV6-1,ASRRGGQGNQPQH
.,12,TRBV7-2,ASSTQGKNTEAF
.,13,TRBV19,ASSLSGLPADTQY
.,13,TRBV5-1,ASSSTGTGNRGYT
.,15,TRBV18,ASSPSRDRERDGEAF
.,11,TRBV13,ASSLEAGSLAF
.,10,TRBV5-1,ASTREGETQY
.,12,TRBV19,ASRDRSSNQPQH
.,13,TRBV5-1,ASRPGTSNSYEQY
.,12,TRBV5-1,ASSLGQAEYGYT
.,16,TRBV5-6,ASSLGPFGGPGANVLT
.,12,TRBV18,ASSPGTGDQPQH
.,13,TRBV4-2,ASSQDGTAHQPQH
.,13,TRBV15,ATSIKVASTDTQY
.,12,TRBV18,ASSLKTANYGYT
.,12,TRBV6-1,ASSIDGIRYEQY